These T cell receptor beta chains were read from a single sample in a study of Graves' ophthalmopathy and Graves' hyperthyroidism. TCRdb recomputed calls from the multiplex PCR reads with MiXCR, one row per CDR3 protein. The table has about 370,000 distinct CDR3 sequences, about 18% seen once. Sequenced: peripheral blood. These receptor sequences come from an adult woman with stable Graves' hyperthyroidism. The CDR3 runs from the conserved cysteine through the conserved F or W. A D gene is named only where the DNA matches it firmly. Rows give clone size only sometimes, using once, few, many, or a class for an expanded clone.

V gene	J gene	D gene	clone size	CDR3 DNA	CDR3 protein
TRBV2	TRBJ2-5	TRBD2	many	TGTGCCAGCACTACTAGCGGGTCGGGCCAAGAGACCCAGTACTTC	CASTTSGSGQETQYF
TRBV7-2	TRBJ2-7	.	.	TGTGCCAGCAGCTTAATTTGGGAGAGCTCCTACGAGCAGTACTTC	CASSLIWESSYEQYF
TRBV11-2	TRBJ2-7	TRBD2	.	TGTGTCAGCAGCTCAACTAGTGGGACTAACTACGAGCAGTACTTC	CVSSSTSGTNYEQYF
TRBV20-1	TRBJ2-7	TRBD1	many	TGCAGTGCTAGAACAACCGGGACAGGGGGTGAGCAGTACTTC	CSARTTGTGGEQYF
TRBV20-1	TRBJ1-2	.	many	TGCAGTGCTAGGGTGAGGAACTATGGCTACACCTTC	CSARVRNYGYTF
TRBV7-2	TRBJ2-5	.	many	TGTGCCAGCAGCTTAGCCGTGACAGGCCAAGAGACCCAGTACTTC	CASSLAVTGQETQYF
TRBV6-1	TRBJ2-5	.	many	TGTGCCAGCACCCCCGGGTTGGATAAAGAGACCCAGTACTTC	CASTPGLDKETQYF
TRBV12-3/TRBV12-4	TRBJ1-5	.	many	TGTGCCAGCAGTTTTAAGGTCCACGATCAGCCCCAGCATTTT	CASSFKVHDQPQHF
TRBV28	TRBJ2-7	.	many	TGTGCCAGCAGGCACTCGGGAGTCCGCTACGAGCAGTACTTC	CASRHSGVRYEQYF
TRBV20-1	TRBJ2-1	TRBD2	.	TGCAGTGCTAGAGTCAAGACTAGCCCCCTCTACAATGAGCAGTTCTTC	CSARVKTSPLYNEQFF
TRBV19	TRBJ2-1	TRBD2	.	TGTGCCAGTAGTATAGCGGGAGGGGAAGGCAATGAGCAGTTCTTC	CASSIAGGEGNEQFF
TRBV25-1	TRBJ2-5	.	many	TGTGCCAGCAGTGGTGGGGGAGAGACCCAGTACTTC	CASSGGGETQYF
TRBV18	TRBJ1-6	.	.	TGTGCCAGCTCACCACAAGGGCCAGGAGCCTATAATTCACCCCTCCACTTT	CASSPQGPGAYNSPLHF
TRBV4-1	TRBJ1-3	TRBD1	many	TGCGCCAGCAGCCAAGTTTCGGGACAGGGGACTGGAAACACCATATATTTT	CASSQVSGQGTGNTIYF
TRBV20-1	TRBJ2-7	.	.	TGCAGTGCTAGAGAACAGAAGGAGCAGTACTTC	CSAREQKEQYF
TRBV28	TRBJ2-6	.	many	TGTGCCAGCACCACGTCAGGGGCAGGGAGGATCTCTGGGGCCAACGTCCTGACTTTC	CASTTSGAGRISGANVLTF
TRBV4-1	TRBJ2-7	.	many	TGCGCCAGCAGCCAAGACACGGGACCTAGCGAGCAGTACTTC	CASSQDTGPSEQYF
TRBV29-1	TRBJ2-7	.	many	TGCAGCGTTGAAGTGAAAGGCTACGAGCAGTACTTC	CSVEVKGYEQYF
TRBV6-4	TRBJ1-2	.	many	TGTGCCAGCAGGAAGCAGGGTGAGAGCGGCTACACCTTC	CASRKQGESGYTF
TRBV7-9	TRBJ1-5	.	many	TGTGCCAGCAGCCCGGGAGACGGGTATTCCCAGCCCCAGCATTTT	CASSPGDGYSQPQHF
TRBV15	TRBJ2-4	TRBD2	many	TGTGCCACCAGCCCCCGACTAGCGGGAGCGCTGGAAGCCAAAAACATTCAGTACTTC	CATSPRLAGALEAKNIQYF
TRBV20-1	TRBJ1-2	TRBD1	many	TGCAGTCCCTCCCCCAGGGACAGTTTAAGCTACACCTTC	CSPSPRDSLSYTF
TRBV7-2	TRBJ2-7	.	many	TGTGCCAGCAGCTTATTTGCGGGTCGCGCCTACGAGCAGTACTTC	CASSLFAGRAYEQYF
TRBV12-3/TRBV12-4	TRBJ2-7	TRBD2	many	TGTGCCAGCAGTGTAGCGGGAGTTCAGTACGAGCAGTACTTC	CASSVAGVQYEQYF